A selection of T cell receptor beta chains follows, all from one sample in a study of cytomegalovirus exposure and HLA in healthy donors. Method: immunoSEQ multiplex PCR; TCRdb's copy keeps in-frame clones and lacks some. The sample lists roughly 160,000 clones; roughly 80% were seen once. The sequenced material came from PBMCs. These receptor sequences come from a woman younger than 45 in good health and CMV-seropositive. The CDR3 runs from the conserved cysteine through the conserved F or W. Each record gives: V gene, J gene, CDR3 protein.

>TRBV2|TRBJ1-1
CASTKGTVGAEAFF
>TRBV7-9|TRBJ2-7
CASSLRRDDEQYF
>TRBV28|TRBJ1-5
CASSFGLRPQHF
>TRBV18|TRBJ1-1
CASSSRTGDTEAFF
>TRBV9|TRBJ2-5
CASSADRPYQETQYF
>TRBV10-3|TRBJ2-3
CAISESLSGAASTDTQYF
>TRBV28|TRBJ1-4
CASSTHATGSEKLFF
>TRBV18|TRBJ1-1
CASSLGTSSTEAFF
>TRBV6-4|TRBJ1-1
CASRVEGWIDTEAFF
>TRBV11-3|TRBJ1-1
CASSRGPNTEAFF
>TRBV19|TRBJ2-5
CASSIIRDQETQYF
>TRBV7-2|TRBJ1-1
CASSSTWDRGTEAFF
>TRBV4-2|TRBJ1-2
CASSQVGSGGYGYTF
>TRBV14|TRBJ2-7
CASSPGQRVEQYF
>TRBV7-2|TRBJ2-1
CASSLDSGAYNEQFF
>TRBV11-1|TRBJ2-5
CASSLYVAGIQETQYF
>TRBV30|TRBJ1-1
CAWSVRGGAQLQMNTEAFF
>TRBV2|TRBJ1-3
CASSETGGHTIYF
>TRBV2|TRBJ1-5
CASSRDRGHQPQHF
>TRBV5-6|TRBJ2-7
CASSLRDSPYEQYF
>TRBV19|TRBJ1-5
CASSGTGDQPQHF
>TRBV6-5|TRBJ1-2
CASSYSGRPGYTF
>TRBV6-5|TRBJ2-1
CASSYSGSSNVGQFF
>TRBV7-9|TRBJ2-3
CASRPHRITNTDTQYF
>TRBV7-9|TRBJ1-1
CASSPGGLMNTEAFF
>TRBV5-1|TRBJ2-2
CASSGSSGPTGELFF
>TRBV4-1|TRBJ1-3
CASSLFSGGRNTIYF
>TRBV7-8|TRBJ1-4
CASTLLPNRGRKNEKLFF
>TRBV6-5|TRBJ2-5
CASSYSGGTQYF
>TRBV25-1|TRBJ1-2
CASSDGGAKGGLDGYTF
>TRBV27|TRBJ1-2
CASSTSTGRGYTF
>TRBV6-1|TRBJ2-3
CASSDDSGGTTDTQYF
>TRBV7-9|TRBJ2-1
CASSLNMGEEQQFF
>TRBV4-3|TRBJ2-4
CASSQDDKFENIQYF
>TRBV19|TRBJ2-5
CASSNRTGKETQYF
>TRBV28|TRBJ2-7
CASSTQGFEQYF
>TRBV7-9|TRBJ2-2
CSSSPPGQGRTGELFF
>TRBV6-5|TRBJ1-1
CASRAQGAGTEAFF
>TRBV19|TRBJ1-6
CASSGQGTAFNSPLHF
>TRBV4-2|TRBJ2-3
CASSQGFGGRATDTQYF
>TRBV27|TRBJ1-1
CASSLDQGIPVTEAFF
>TRBV9|TRBJ1-3
CASSVDLSSGNTIYF
>TRBV30|TRBJ2-1
CAWSGLAGPYYNEQFF
>TRBV19|TRBJ2-3
CASSNQAIGRDTQYF
>TRBV11-2|TRBJ2-5
CASSLRQVQEETQYF
>TRBV6-5|TRBJ1-5
CASSYGSHQPQHF
>TRBV19|TRBJ1-3
CASSNGRDSGNTIYF
>TRBV5-1|TRBJ1-4
CASSYTGGPTNEKLFF
>TRBV7-2|TRBJ1-5
CASSLVTGSNQPQHF
>TRBV9|TRBJ1-1
CASSVGGGDNTEAFF
>TRBV5-8|TRBJ2-7
CASSLYSGTGGREQYF
>TRBV7-9|TRBJ2-4
CASSLGAYGQIQYF
>TRBV6-1|TRBJ1-5
CASSDYRTESNQPQHF
>TRBV5-6|TRBJ1-1
CASSFYRGLEGTEAFF
>TRBV9|TRBJ1-1
CASSVAAGTEAFF
>TRBV29-1|TRBJ1-1
CSVESGYTEAFF
>TRBV5-4|TRBJ2-4
CASSSRARDRNLAKNIQYF
>TRBV7-9|TRBJ2-1
CASSLLAGGYEQFF
>TRBV7-9|TRBJ2-5
CASSPGQGEETQYF
>TRBV28|TRBJ1-2
CASSLRTGLRLTHGANYGYTF